The clone carrying this TCR beta chain has at least ten counts. Its antigen is undetermined. The entry originates in a study of T cells in Graves' hyperthyroidism and ophthalmopathy. Notes on the study in general: Blood also contained most expanded thyroid clonotypes above 0.001.

V shed 3 bases and J 0 bases; nucleotides not matched to a gene: 17. The CDR3 is made up of 19 amino acids. Germline V gene data show CDR1 as SGHRS and CDR2 as YFSETQ. RNA transcripts gave rise to amplified TCR beta CDR3 regions. The primer set for the first-round RT-PCR of the TCR CDR3 was HTBI. TCRdb re-derived calls from the multiplex PCR reads in MiXCR, one entry per CDR3 protein. This table holds 550,000 to 650,000 distinct CDR3 sequences, over 11% found once. The receptor was derived from a woman aged 25-40 years with Graves' hyperthyroidism that later progressed to Graves' ophthalmopathy. Material: blood. This sequence joins TRBV5-1 and TRBJ1-1; the match to TRBD1 covers 7 bases. The CDR3 DNA reads TGCGCCAGCAGCTACGAGGAACCAGGGGGGGCTAACATGAACACTGAAGCTTTCTTT. Its translation: CASSYEEPGGANMNTEAFF. The full variable domain, its missing parts supplied by reference TRBV5-1 and TRBJ1-1, is KAGVTQTPRYLIKTRGQQVTLSCSPISGHRSVSWYQQTPGQGLQFLFEYFSETQRNKGNFPGRFSGRQFSNSRSEMNVSTLELGDSALYLCASSYEEPGGANMNTEAFFGQGTRLTVV.